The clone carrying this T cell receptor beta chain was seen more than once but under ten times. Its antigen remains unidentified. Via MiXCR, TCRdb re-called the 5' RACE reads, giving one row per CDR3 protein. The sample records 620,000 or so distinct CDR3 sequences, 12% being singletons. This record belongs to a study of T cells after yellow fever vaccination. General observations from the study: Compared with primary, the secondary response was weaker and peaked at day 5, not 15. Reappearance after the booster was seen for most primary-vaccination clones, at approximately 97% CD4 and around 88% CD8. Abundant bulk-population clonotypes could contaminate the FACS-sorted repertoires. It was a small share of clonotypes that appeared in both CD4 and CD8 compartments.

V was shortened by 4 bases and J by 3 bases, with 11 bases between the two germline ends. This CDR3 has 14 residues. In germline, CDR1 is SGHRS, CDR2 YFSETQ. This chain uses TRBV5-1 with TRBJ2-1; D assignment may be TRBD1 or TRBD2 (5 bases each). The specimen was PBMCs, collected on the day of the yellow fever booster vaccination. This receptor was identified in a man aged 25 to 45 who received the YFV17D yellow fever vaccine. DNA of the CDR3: TGCGCCAGCAGCGTTCCGGGACGCTACAATGAGCAGTTCTTC. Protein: CASSVPGRYNEQFF.